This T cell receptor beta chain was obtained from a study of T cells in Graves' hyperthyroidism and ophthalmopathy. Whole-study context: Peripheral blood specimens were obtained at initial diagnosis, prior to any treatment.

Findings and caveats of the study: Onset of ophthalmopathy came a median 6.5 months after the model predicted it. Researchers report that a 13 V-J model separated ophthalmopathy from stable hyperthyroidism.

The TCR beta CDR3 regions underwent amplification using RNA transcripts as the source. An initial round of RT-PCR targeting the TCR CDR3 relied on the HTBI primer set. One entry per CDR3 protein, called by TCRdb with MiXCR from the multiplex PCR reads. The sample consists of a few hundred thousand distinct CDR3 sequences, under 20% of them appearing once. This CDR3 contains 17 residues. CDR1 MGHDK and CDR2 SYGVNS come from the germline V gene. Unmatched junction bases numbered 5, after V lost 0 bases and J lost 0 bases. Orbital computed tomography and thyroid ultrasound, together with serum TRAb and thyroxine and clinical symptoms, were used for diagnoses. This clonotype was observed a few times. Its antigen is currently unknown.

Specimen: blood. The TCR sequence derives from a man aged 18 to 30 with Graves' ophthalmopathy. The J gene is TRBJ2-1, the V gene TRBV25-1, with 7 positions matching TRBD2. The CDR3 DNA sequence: TGTGCCAGCAGTGAATATAGCGGGCACAGCTCCTACAATGAGCAGTTCTTC. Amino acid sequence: CASSEYSGHSSYNEQFF.